Following are 27 T cell receptor beta chains from one sample sequenced in a study of cytomegalovirus exposure and HLA in healthy donors. Repertoires were generated with immunoSEQ multiplex PCR, while TCRdb's copy carries only in-frame clones and drops some. The sample has about 110,000 clones; about nine tenths are singletons. Sample: PBMCs. These receptors all come from a woman between 18 and 30 years old in good health and CMV-seronegative.

V gene TRBV5-4 combines with J gene TRBJ2-3, with 10 bases identical to TRBD1. The CDR3 runs 17 residues. The germline gives CDR1 SGHNT, CDR2 YYREEE (reference sequence). V dropped 4 bases and J dropped 2; count of bases not matched to a gene: 10. In DNA, the CDR3 is TGTGCCAGCAGCCGGGGACAGGGGCGTACTTACACAGATACGCAGTATTTT. This sequence encodes CASSRGQGRTYTDTQYF.

CDR3 residues: CASSGTDSYEQYF. The CDR3 nucleotides are TGTGCCAGCTCAGGGACAGACTCCTACGAGCAGTACTTC. This rearrangement joins TRBV18 to TRBJ2-7, with 7 bases identical to TRBD1. Looked up from germline, CDR1 is KGHSH and CDR2 is LQKENI. J was trimmed by 0 bases and V by 5 bases; bases with no gene match: 1. The CDR3 sequence is 13 residues long. Together with reference TRBV18 and TRBJ2-7, the CDR3 gives the full variable domain: NAGVMQNPRHLVRRRGQEARLRCSPMKGHSHVYWYRQLPEEGLKFMVYLQKENIIDESGMPKERFSAEFPKEGPSILRIQQVVRGDSAAYFCASSGTDSYEQYFGPGTRLTVT.

The rearrangement joins TRBV19 to TRBJ1-1; tentative D call: TRBD1 (5 bases). The CDR3 loop spans 15 amino acids. Per the germline V gene, CDR1 is LNHDA and CDR2 is SQIVND (reference sequence). Trimming shortened V by 7 bases and J by 1 base, and 16 bases separated the two germline ends. The CDR3 protein is CASKGRAYRNTEAFF. Here the CDR3 DNA reads TGTGCCAGTAAGGGCAGGGCGTATAGGAACACTGAAGCTTTCTTT.

In its sample, this clone was seen once. The rearrangement joins TRBV2 to TRBJ2-5; 10 nucleotides agree with TRBD2. The V segment lost 4 bases and the J segment 2 bases; nucleotides outside the gene matches: 4. The CDR3 loop spans 15 amino acids. Germline-derived CDR1 and CDR2 are SNHLY and FYNNEI. CDR3 DNA sequence: TGTGCCAGCAGTGTTAGCGGGGGGCCGCAAGAGACCCAGTACTTC. This encodes CASSVSGGPQETQYF.

V and J are TRBV2 and TRBJ1-3; no clear D. CDR1 SNHLY and CDR2 FYNNEI come from the germline V gene. V lost 7 bases, J lost 4 bases, and 8 bases lay in between. The CDR3 covers 12 residues. CDR3 amino acids: CASKKEGNTIYF. Written as DNA, the CDR3 is TGTGCCAGCAAGAAAGAGGGAAACACCATATATTTT. Using reference TRBV2 and TRBJ1-3 for the parts outside the CDR3, the full variable domain is EPEVTQTPSHQVTQMGQEVILRCVPISNHLYFYWYRQILGQKVEFLVSFYNNEISEKSEIFDDQFSVERPDGSNFTLKIRSTKLEDSAMYFCASKKEGNTIYFGEGSWLTVV.

The V call is TRBV9, the J call TRBJ2-2; tentative D call: TRBD2 (5 bases). The CDR3 has 14 residues. V lost 3 bases to trimming and J lost 0 bases, with 6 bases between them. The germline V gene encodes CDR1 SGDLS and CDR2 YYNGEE. DNA of the CDR3: TGTGCCAGCAGCGCGACTACGAACACCGGGGAGCTGTTTTTT. Its protein product is CASSATTNTGELFF. Filled out from reference TRBV9 and TRBJ2-2, the complete variable domain reads DSGVTQTPKHLITATGQRVTLRCSPRSGDLSVYWYQQSLDQGLQFLIQYYNGEERAKGNILERFSAQQFPDLHSELNLSSLELGDSALYFCASSATTNTGELFFGEGSRLTVL.

The chain recombines TRBV14 with TRBJ2-7; 10 bases map to TRBD1. The junction had 27 bases not matched to a gene; V was cut back by 4 bases and J by 6 bases. The germline CDR1 and CDR2 sequences are SGHDN and FVKESK. The CDR3 is 21 amino acids. The CDR3 protein is CASSLIGDRGFNRGAVCEQYF. Written as DNA, the CDR3 is TGTGCCAGCAGCCTAATAGGGGACAGGGGATTTAACAGGGGGGCTGTTTGCGAGCAGTACTTC.

The chain links TRBV28 to TRBJ1-5, with D possibly being TRBD1 (6 bases). The CDR3 length is 14 residues. Trimming removed 7 bases from V and 3 bases from J, with 13 bases in between. Germline CDR1 reads MDHEN; CDR2 reads SYDVKM. Written as DNA, the CDR3 is TGTGCCAGCATCCTACAGGGAAACAATCAGCCCCAGCATTTT. The encoded protein is CASILQGNNQPQHF.

V is TRBV2 and J is TRBJ1-5, with D perhaps TRBD1 (6 bases). Germline CDR1 reads SNHLY; CDR2 reads FYNNEI. With 7 bases removed from V and 5 bases from J, the gap between germline ends came to 9 bases. The CDR3 has 12 residues. This CDR3 is CASKGEHQPQHF. Here the CDR3 DNA reads TGTGCCAGCAAGGGGGAGCATCAGCCCCAGCATTTT.

The chain carries TRBV7-2 and TRBJ2-6; D perhaps matches TRBD1 (6 bases). Germline-derived CDR1 and CDR2 are SGHTA and FQGNSA. The CDR3 length is 17 residues. Trimming took 1 base from V and 2 from J, leaving 12 bases between them. The CDR3: CASSLVGAGAGANVLTF. CDR3 DNA: TGTGCCAGCAGCTTAGTGGGGGCGGGCGCTGGGGCCAACGTCCTGACTTTC.

The rearrangement uses TRBV6-5 and TRBJ1-1, with 7 positions matching TRBD1. The trim removed 4 bases at V and 1 base at J, leaving 6 bases unmatched. Per germline, CDR1 MNHEY and CDR2 SVGAGI. The CDR3 length is 15 residues. In DNA, the CDR3 is TGTGCCAGCAGTTCGAGGACAGGCAGGAACACTGAAGCTTTCTTT. Protein product: CASSSRTGRNTEAFF.

The chain combines TRBV27 with TRBJ2-7; TRBD1 matches at 7 bases. J gave up 4 bases and V 8 bases, and 8 bases lay outside the gene matches. The CDR3 totals 13 residues. The germline gives CDR1 MNHEY, CDR2 SMNVEV (reference sequence). CDR3 DNA: TGTGCCAGCGGGATAAGGGGGCAGTACGAGCAGTACTTC. Its translation is CASGIRGQYEQYF.

The V call is TRBV5-8, the J call TRBJ2-6; D gene uncertain. The germline V gene encodes CDR1 SGHTS and CDR2 YDEGEE. This CDR3 contains 15 residues. The germline V and J ends were trimmed by 4 bases and 0 bases, with 8 bases remaining between them. CDR3 DNA sequence: TGTGCCAGCAGCCCGGTGCCCTCTGGGGCCAACGTCCTGACTTTC. Amino acid sequence: CASSPVPSGANVLTF.

The V call is TRBV5-1, the J call TRBJ2-1, with D possibly being TRBD2 (6 bases). V was clipped by 0 bases and J by 8 bases, with 24 bases between them. The CDR3 extends over 18 amino acids. The germline V gene has CDR1 SGHRS and CDR2 YFSETQ. The CDR3 loop is CASSLGPGRTRRGDEQFF. The DNA of the CDR3 is TGCGCCAGCAGCTTGGGGCCGGGACGGACCCGGAGGGGCGATGAGCAGTTCTTC.

J is TRBJ2-3 and V is TRBV9; weak D call: TRBD2 (6 bases). Trimming left V 1 base short and J 0 bases short, with 12 bases between. The CDR3 totals 16 residues. The germline V gene has CDR1 SGDLS and CDR2 YYNGEE. CDR3 sequence (DNA): TGTGCCAGCAGCGTATTAAGCGGGCCAAGCACAGATACGCAGTATTTT. Its protein product is CASSVLSGPSTDTQYF.

The chain is built from TRBV5-1 and TRBJ2-3, with 10 bases matching TRBD2. The germline V gene encodes CDR1 SGHRS and CDR2 YFSETQ. The J segment lost 6 bases and the V segment lost 4 bases, leaving 17 bases of the junction unmatched. This CDR3 has 18 residues. CDR3 bases: TGCGCCAGCAGCCCGATCCGAGCAAGCGGGGGGGCCGGGGATACGCAGTATTTT. It codes for CASSPIRASGGAGDTQYF.

The rearrangement joins TRBV5-1 to TRBJ1-2, with 10 bases lining up with TRBD1. This CDR3 is 15 amino acids long. Germline trimming cut 5 bases from V and 2 bases from J; bases unmatched to any gene: 6. From germline, CDR1 is SGHRS and CDR2 YFSETQ. For the CDR3, the DNA is TGCGCCAGCAGTCTTCGACAGGGGGCCAACTATGGCTACACCTTC. This encodes CASSLRQGANYGYTF. Using reference TRBV5-1 and TRBJ1-2 for the parts outside the CDR3, the full variable domain is KAGVTQTPRYLIKTRGQQVTLSCSPISGHRSVSWYQQTPGQGLQFLFEYFSETQRNKGNFPGRFSGRQFSNSRSEMNVSTLELGDSALYLCASSLRQGANYGYTFGSGTRLTVV.

This rearrangement joins TRBV7-2 to TRBJ2-7; D is possibly TRBD2 (5 bases). Germline CDR1 SGHTA, CDR2 FQGNSA. CDR3 length: 15 residues. V lost 6 bases, J lost 1 base, and 16 bases lay in between. The DNA of the CDR3 is TGTGCCAGCAGAACCGGCGGGTGGGCTTCCTACGAGCAGTACTTC. Translating gives CASRTGGWASYEQYF.

The genes are TRBV7-3 and TRBJ2-1; no firm D call. V shed 3 bases and J shed 0 bases, with 9 bases lying between them. CDR1 and CDR2 (germline): SGHTA, FQGTGA. The CDR3 runs 15 residues. CDR3 loop: CASSFFPGSYNEQFF. For the CDR3, the DNA is TGTGCCAGCAGCTTTTTCCCGGGCTCCTACAATGAGCAGTTCTTC.

J is TRBJ2-7 and V is TRBV6-5; 9 bases line up with TRBD1. Germline V gives CDR1 MNHEY, CDR2 SVGAGI. J gave up 4 bases and V 1 base, and 5 bases lay outside the gene matches. The CDR3 sequence is 15 residues long. The CDR3 sequence is CASSYYVDRGYEQYF. CDR3 in DNA: TGTGCCAGCAGTTACTATGTGGACAGGGGATACGAGCAGTACTTC.

The chain has TRBV7-2 and TRBJ1-2; 9 nucleotides align to TRBD1. CDR1 SGHTA and CDR2 FQGNSA come from the germline V gene. CDR3 length: 17 residues. J was trimmed by 2 bases and V by 6 bases; bases with no gene match: 13. CDR3 region: CASSISLTGGWNYGYTF. In DNA, the CDR3 is TGTGCCAGCAGTATCAGCCTTACAGGGGGCTGGAACTATGGCTACACCTTC.

This clone was recorded once. The gene calls are TRBV5-1 and TRBJ2-1, with 7 bases lining up with TRBD2. V lost 4 bases and J lost 14; bases outside the gene matches: 15. This CDR3 is 14 amino acids long. Germline V lookup: CDR1 SGHRS, CDR2 YFSETQ. CDR3 in amino acids: CASSGGREGRGEFF. The CDR3 region has the DNA TGCGCCAGCAGCGGGGGGAGGGAAGGGAGAGGAGAGTTCTTC.

The gene calls are TRBV28 and TRBJ2-7; TRBD1 aligns across 7 bases. CDR1 is MDHEN and CDR2 is SYDVKM in the germline V gene. The CDR3 runs 14 residues. J was trimmed by 0 bases and V by 7 bases; bases with no gene match: 6. The CDR3 nucleotides are TGTGCCAGCAAAAGACAGGGCAACTCCTACGAGCAGTACTTC. As protein: CASKRQGNSYEQYF.

The chain has TRBV6-5 and TRBJ2-7; D is ambiguous. Germline V lookup: CDR1 MNHEY, CDR2 SVGAGI. This CDR3 has 14 residues. With 7 bases removed from V and 0 bases from J, the gap between germline ends came to 13 bases. In DNA form, the CDR3 reads TGTGCCAGCACCCACTTCTCGGGCTCCTACGAGCAGTACTTC. The encoded protein is CASTHFSGSYEQYF.

This clone was found once. The V and J genes are TRBV6-1 and TRBJ2-4; 15 bases line up with TRBD2. V lost 2 bases to trimming and J lost 0 bases; unmatched junction nucleotides: 2. This CDR3 is 18 amino acids long. CDR1 MNHNS and CDR2 SASEGT come from the germline V gene. The CDR3 region is CASSEWTSGRVAKNIQYF. The CDR3 coding sequence is TGTGCCAGCAGTGAATGGACTAGCGGGAGGGTAGCCAAAAACATTCAGTACTTC.

Only a few counts were recorded for this clone. The chain combines TRBV25-1 with TRBJ2-5, with 12 bases identical to TRBD1. The CDR3 spans 12 residues. The V and J ends lost 5 bases and 10 bases, in that order; junction bases with no gene match: 2. The germline CDR1 and CDR2 sequences are MGHDK and SYGVNS. CDR3 bases: TGTGCCAGCAGTTGGGACAGGGGGCTCCAGTACTTC. Protein sequence: CASSWDRGLQYF.

This clone was recorded a few times. The J gene is TRBJ2-7, the V gene TRBV7-3; 9 nucleotides line up with TRBD1. The CDR3 spans 14 residues. The germline gives CDR1 SGHTA, CDR2 FQGTGA. Unmatched junction bases numbered 7, after V lost 5 bases and J lost 5 bases. For the CDR3, the DNA is TGTGCCAGCAGCGCGGGACAGGGTGTCAACGAGCAGTACTTC. Protein product: CASSAGQGVNEQYF.